Presented here are 5 T cell receptor beta chains from one specimen sequenced in a study of neurological immune-mediated disorders. TCRdb used MiXCR to reprocess the 5' RACE reads, holding one entry per CDR3 protein. The data show around 53,000 distinct CDR3 sequences, about 4% seen once. Sequencing used PBMCs. These TCRs come from a man in his forties or fifties with multiple sclerosis.

The chain joins TRBV5-1 to TRBJ2-3, with D perhaps TRBD1 (6 bases). The ends were cut back, 0 bases at V and 6 bases at J, with 14 bases in the middle. CDR3 length: 15 residues. Germline assignment: CDR1 SGHRS and CDR2 YFSETQ. In nucleotides, the CDR3 is TGCGCCAGCAGCTTGGGTAGTAGAGACAGGGATACGCAGTATTTT. Residues: CASSLGSRDRDTQYF.

The genes are TRBV20-1 and TRBJ1-5; no firm D call. The CDR3 runs 13 residues. V was trimmed by 3 bases and J by 10 bases, leaving 16 bases between them. Germline V CDR1 and CDR2: DFQATT, SNEGSKA (reference sequence). The CDR3, as DNA: TGCAGTGCTAGGGAGTCACGGTACACCCCCCAGCATTTT. Amino acid sequence: CSARESRYTPQHF.

This clonotype came up a few times. The chain uses TRBV7-6 and TRBJ2-5, with a tentative D call TRBD2 (5 bases). Trimming took off 5 bases at V and 2 bases at J, with 15 bases between the two ends. Germline V gene sequence: CDR1 SGHVS, CDR2 FNYEAQ. The CDR3 consists of 15 residues. The CDR3 region is CASSPRDYKQETQYF. DNA for the CDR3: TGTGCCAGCAGCCCCCGGGATTACAAACAAGAGACCCAGTACTTC.

This clonotype was seen at least ten times. J is TRBJ1-5 and V is TRBV2, with D unclear. Germline CDR1 is SNHLY and CDR2 is FYNNEI. This CDR3 is built from 14 residues. V was trimmed by 0 bases and J by 5 bases, leaving 8 bases between them. The CDR3 sequence: CASSEATAHQPQHF. CDR3 in DNA: TGTGCCAGCAGTGAAGCGACCGCCCATCAGCCCCAGCATTTT.

This clonotype was seen many times. The genes are TRBV4-1 and TRBJ1-2, with 7 nucleotides matching TRBD1. J lost 2 bases, V lost 8 bases, and 14 bases had no gene match. The CDR3 loop spans 16 amino acids. Germline lookup yields CDR1 MGHRA and CDR2 YSYEKL. CDR3 in amino acids: CASRALKGARNYGYTF. The DNA of the CDR3 is TGCGCCAGCCGGGCCCTAAAGGGGGCTAGAAACTATGGCTACACCTTC.